These 23 T cell receptor beta chains were all obtained from the same sample, sequenced in a study of blood T cell repertoires in COVID-19. Some clones are missing from TCRdb's copy, which holds only in-frame ones; the method was immunoSEQ multiplex PCR. The table includes approximately 410,000 clones, roughly 90% detected once. Source material: peripheral blood. These receptors all come from a woman in her 30s with active or convalescent COVID-19.

This rearrangement joins TRBV5-5 to TRBJ2-1, with D possibly being TRBD1 (6 bases). The germline CDR1 and CDR2 sequences are SGHKS and YYEKEE (reference sequence). V was pared by 0 bases and J by 6 bases, with 10 bases between. This CDR3 is built from 14 residues. This CDR3 reads CASSLGQAINEQFF. CDR3 sequence (DNA): TGTGCCAGCAGCTTGGGACAGGCCATCAATGAGCAGTTCTTC.

This chain connects TRBV19 to TRBJ2-3; 8 nucleotides line up with TRBD1. The CDR3 runs 15 residues. V lost 7 bases to trimming and J lost 0 bases; unmatched junction nucleotides: 6. Per germline, CDR1 LNHDA and CDR2 SQIVND (reference sequence). The DNA for the CDR3 is TGTGCCAGTAACCAGCAGGGGGCCAGCACAGATACGCAGTATTTT. Its translation is CASNQQGASTDTQYF.

The CDR3, as DNA: TGTGCCAGCAGCTTAGTACAGGTTGGCACTGAAGCTTTCTTT. It encodes CASSLVQVGTEAFF. The chain carries TRBV11-2 and TRBJ1-1, with D perhaps matching TRBD1 (5 bases). Trimming left V 1 base short and J 4 bases short, with 10 bases between. Germline CDR1 SGHAT, CDR2 FQNNGV. The CDR3 runs to 14 residues.

V gene TRBV27 combines with J gene TRBJ1-2, with TRBD1 matching 7 bases. The CDR3 is 15 amino acids. Trimming cost V 2 bases and J 2 bases; bases outside gene matches: 5. CDR1 and CDR2 (germline): MNHEY, SMNVEV (reference sequence). The CDR3 reads CASSLVGGKNYGYTF. CDR3 sequence (DNA): TGTGCCAGCAGTTTAGTAGGGGGCAAAAACTATGGCTACACCTTC.

The chain joins TRBV21-1 to TRBJ1-5. TRBV21-1 corresponds to a pseudogene. The CDR3 spans 16 residues. Here the CDR3 reads CASSKSAGGNNQPQHF. For the CDR3, the DNA is TGTGCCAGCAGCAAATCAGCCGGGGGTAACAATCAGCCCCAGCATTTT.

This rearrangement joins TRBV5-4 to TRBJ2-1; D is perhaps TRBD1 (7 bases). The CDR3 length is 12 residues. Trimming removed 2 bases from V and 14 bases from J, with 14 bases in between. Germline lookup yields CDR1 SGHNT and CDR2 YYREEE (reference sequence). The CDR3 nucleotides are TGTGCCAGCAGCTTCGGACAGGAGGGCAAGTTCTTC. As protein: CASSFGQEGKFF. Variable domain in full (rest from reference TRBV5-4 and TRBJ2-1): ETGVTQSPTHLIKTRGQQVTLRCSSQSGHNTVSWYQQALGQGPQFIFQYYREEENGRGNFPPRFSGLQFPNYSSELNVNALELDDSALYLCASSFGQEGKFFGPGTRLTVL.

V and J are TRBV6-1 and TRBJ1-2, with 8 bases lining up with TRBD1. V was clipped by 0 bases and J by 7 bases; unmatched bases: 7. The CDR3 has 15 residues. Per germline, CDR1 MNHNS and CDR2 SASEGT. CDR3 coding DNA: TGTGCCAGCAGTGAAGCGTGGGGACAGGTCTTTGGCTACACCTTC. It encodes CASSEAWGQVFGYTF.

Comment on this clone: This sample also contains other DNA sequences that code for the same CDR3. V usage is TRBV10-1 and J usage is TRBJ1-1; D gene ambiguous. The length of the CDR3 is 14 residues. The germline V and J ends were trimmed by 0 bases and 1 base, with 6 bases remaining between them. The germline V gene has CDR1 WNHNN and CDR2 SYGVQD (reference sequence). In DNA, the CDR3 is TGCGCCAGCAGTGAGTCGTCGGGGAACACTGAAGCTTTCTTT. It codes for CASSESSGNTEAFF.

The chain is built from TRBV7-6 and TRBJ2-1; 8 positions match TRBD2. V lost 5 bases to trimming and J lost 8 bases; unmatched junction nucleotides: 14. Per the germline V gene, CDR1 is SGHVS and CDR2 is FNYEAQ. CDR3 size: 16 residues. In DNA, the CDR3 is TGTGCCAGCAGCAAACGGGGGGGCCCCACGGCCTATGAGCAGTTCTTC. Protein sequence: CASSKRGGPTAYEQFF.

Here the CDR3 reads CASSSPGQVKAEAFF. In DNA, the CDR3 is TGTGCCAGCAGTTCCCCCGGACAAGTTAAGGCTGAAGCTTTCTTT. V and J are TRBV28 and TRBJ1-1; D might be TRBD1 (5 bases). The CDR3 spans 15 residues. Trimming removed 4 bases from V and 6 bases from J, with 18 bases in between. CDR1 MDHEN and CDR2 SYDVKM come from the germline V gene.

The genes are TRBV1 and TRBJ1-1; the table assigns TRBD1, which was not confirmed against the DNA. TRBV1 is tagged as a pseudogene. This CDR3 spans 18 amino acids. This CDR3 reads CTSSQDRAPCIMNTEAFF. CDR3 coding DNA: TGCACCAGCAGCCAGGACAGGGCCCCCTGTATCATGAACACTGAAGCTTTCTTT.

The chain carries TRBV5-1 and TRBJ1-4; D may be TRBD1 (6 bases). V was cut by 1 base and J by 7 bases, with 20 bases left in between. The CDR3 totals 17 residues. Germline V gives CDR1 SGHRS, CDR2 YFSETQ. The CDR3 sequence is CASSLFRGFRSSEKLFF. The CDR3, as DNA: TGCGCCAGCAGCTTGTTTAGGGGGTTTAGATCCAGTGAAAAACTGTTTTTT.

This clone appeared once. The CDR3, as DNA: TGTGCCAGCAGTTCCTCCCCAGGACAGCACGAGCAGTACTTC. It specifies CASSSSPGQHEQYF. The rearrangement joins TRBV27 to TRBJ2-7; a possible D gene is TRBD1 (6 bases). Looked up from germline, CDR1 is MNHEY and CDR2 is SMNVEV (reference sequence). Trimming pared 4 bases from V and 5 bases from J, leaving 15 bases between. This CDR3 has 14 amino acids.

This clone showed up just once. The V and J genes are TRBV5-6 and TRBJ1-1, with 9 bases that match TRBD1. This CDR3 is 14 amino acids long. Per the germline V gene, CDR1 is SGHDT and CDR2 is YYEEEE. V shed 4 bases, J shed 5 bases, and the junction held 6 bases outside the gene matches. The CDR3 coding sequence is TGTGCCAGCAGCGTGGGACAGGGCTTGACTGAAGCTTTCTTT. It yields the protein CASSVGQGLTEAFF.

The rearrangement joins TRBV20-1 to TRBJ2-1; possible D gene TRBD2, 7 bases. CDR1 and CDR2 from the germline V gene are DFQATT and SNEGSKA (reference sequence). Trimming shortened V by 3 bases and J by 0 bases, and 15 bases separated the two germline ends. This CDR3 has 16 residues. The chain's CDR3 is CSASRGGALSYNEQFF. CDR3 in DNA: TGCAGTGCTAGTAGGGGGGGGGCGCTCTCCTACAATGAGCAGTTCTTC.

CDR3 protein: CASSLGQGREKLFF. CDR3 nucleotide sequence: TGTGCCAGCAGTTTAGGACAGGGGAGGGAAAAACTGTTTTTT. The chain has TRBV28 and TRBJ1-4, with 9 bases lining up with TRBD1. The CDR3 has 14 residues. Germline V gene lookup returns CDR1 MDHEN and CDR2 SYDVKM. V lost 2 bases to trimming and J lost 8 bases; unmatched junction nucleotides: 3.

The V call is TRBV29-1, the J call TRBJ2-2; 10 nucleotides align to TRBD1. The germline V gene encodes CDR1 SQVTM and CDR2 ANQGSEA. This CDR3 spans 15 amino acids. Trimming at V came to 1 base and at J to 7 bases, leaving 6 bases not matched to a gene. The DNA of the CDR3 is TGCAGCGTTGAAGGGGACAGGGGTTCCTTCGGGGAGCTGTTTTTT. Amino acid sequence: CSVEGDRGSFGELFF.

This chain links TRBV4-1 with TRBJ2-7; no firm D call. The V gene's germline CDR1 is MGHRA and CDR2 YSYEKL. The CDR3 is 15 amino acids. V was clipped by 2 bases and J by 0 bases, with 11 bases between them. This chain's CDR3 is CASSQNPDISYEQYF. The CDR3, as DNA: TGCGCCAGCAGCCAAAATCCAGACATCTCCTACGAGCAGTACTTC.

The chain is built from TRBV6-6 and TRBJ1-2, with TRBD1 as a possible D gene (5 bases). Germline loops: CDR1 MNHNY, CDR2 SVGAGI (reference sequence). V was pared by 5 bases and J by 6 bases, with 22 bases between. This CDR3 is built from 16 residues. The CDR3 DNA reads as TGTGCCAGCAGTCCCAGCGCGACAGTGAGGTCCAATGGCTACACCTTC. It yields the protein CASSPSATVRSNGYTF.

The chain recombines TRBV7-6 with TRBJ1-1, with D tentatively TRBD1 (5 bases). From germline, CDR1 is SGHVS and CDR2 FNYEAQ. The V and J ends lost 1 base and 1 base respectively, with 10 bases between them. CDR3 length: 15 residues. The CDR3: CASSLVVGQNTEAFF. CDR3 nucleotides: TGTGCCAGCAGCTTAGTCGTTGGACAGAACACTGAAGCTTTCTTT.

The chain carries TRBV6-1 and TRBJ2-7, with D perhaps TRBD2 (6 bases). The CDR3 length is 15 residues. Trimming removed 2 bases from V and 3 bases from J, with 14 bases in between. CDR1 and CDR2 (germline): MNHNS, SASEGT. This chain's CDR3 is CASSEREGTGYEQYF. CDR3 coding DNA: TGTGCCAGCAGTGAAAGGGAAGGGACTGGCTACGAGCAGTACTTC.

The gene calls are TRBV19 and TRBJ1-1, with 7 bases lining up with TRBD1. Germline CDR1 LNHDA, CDR2 SQIVND (reference sequence). Losses at the gene ends were 7 bases for V and 7 bases for J; bases not matched to a gene: 15. This CDR3 has 15 amino acids. CDR3 nucleotide sequence: TGTGCCAGTAACCTTCACTCAGGGGGGCGGAGTGAAGCTTTCTTT. Translating it yields CASNLHSGGRSEAFF.

The V call is TRBV10-1, the J call TRBJ2-3; 10 bases line up with TRBD2. Trimming took 3 bases from V and 6 from J; bases not matched to a gene: 12. The germline CDR1 and CDR2 sequences are WNHNN and SYGVQD (reference sequence). There are 17 residues in the CDR3. The CDR3 DNA reads as TGCGCCAGCAGTGATTTTCTAGCGGGAGAGTCCCCCGATACGCAGTATTTT. It yields the protein CASSDFLAGESPDTQYF.